What follows describes a single T cell receptor (beta chain). Authors' methods: Cell counts per sample came from amplifying reference gene primers. Sequenced by immunoSEQ multiplex PCR; TCRdb stores in-frame clones only, minus some. Clone size and the V and J calls come from that table; the DNA yielded D and trimming. In the table there are 350,000 to 450,000 clones, 90% to 95% of which are singletons. This record belongs to a study of blood T cell repertoires in COVID-19. Study-wide context: The cDNA or gDNA used as material had been derived from T cells, B-cell-depleted T cells, or PBMCs.

Cohort placement rested on clinical history that participants reported themselves. The study recruited exposed participants who had met a COVID-19 case within 2 weeks before entry. This TCR came from a woman aged 40 to 50 who had been exposed to COVID-19. The sample comprised PBMCs or T cells enriched from blood (not recorded which).

The CDR3 DNA is TGTGCCAGCTCACCACGACAGGGGGCGACCGACTATGGCTACACCTTC. Its protein product is CASSPRQGATDYGYTF. This chain connects TRBV18 to TRBJ1-2, with 10 bases fitting TRBD1. From germline, CDR1 is KGHSH and CDR2 LQKENI. The junction had 5 bases not matched to a gene; V was cut back by 1 base and J by 3 bases. The CDR3 has 16 amino acids.